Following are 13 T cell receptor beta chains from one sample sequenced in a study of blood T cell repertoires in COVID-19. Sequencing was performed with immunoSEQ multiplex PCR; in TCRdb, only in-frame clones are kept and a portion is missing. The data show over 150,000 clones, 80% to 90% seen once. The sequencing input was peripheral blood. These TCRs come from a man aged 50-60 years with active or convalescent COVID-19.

The CDR3 DNA reads as TGTGCCAGCCCACAAGGCACAGATACGCAGTATTTT. Amino acid sequence: CASPQGTDTQYF. The rearrangement uses TRBV9 and TRBJ2-3; D is unclear. Trimming cost V 7 bases and J 1 base, with 7 bases left between them. CDR1 and CDR2 from the germline V gene are SGDLS and YYNGEE. CDR3 length: 12 amino acids.

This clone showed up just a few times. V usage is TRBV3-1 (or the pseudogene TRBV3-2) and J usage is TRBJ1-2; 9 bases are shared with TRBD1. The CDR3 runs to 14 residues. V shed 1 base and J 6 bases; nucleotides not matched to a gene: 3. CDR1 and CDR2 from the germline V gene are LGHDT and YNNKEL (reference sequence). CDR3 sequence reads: CASSQGRTGDGYTF. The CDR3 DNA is TGTGCCAGCAGCCAAGGAAGGACAGGGGATGGCTACACCTTC.

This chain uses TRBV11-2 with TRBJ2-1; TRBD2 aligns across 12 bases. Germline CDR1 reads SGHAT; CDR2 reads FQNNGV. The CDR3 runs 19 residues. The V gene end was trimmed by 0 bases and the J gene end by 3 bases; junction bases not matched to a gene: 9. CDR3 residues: CASSLDSRLAGELYNEQFF. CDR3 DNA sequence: TGTGCCAGCAGCTTAGATTCCAGACTAGCGGGGGAGCTCTACAATGAGCAGTTCTTC.

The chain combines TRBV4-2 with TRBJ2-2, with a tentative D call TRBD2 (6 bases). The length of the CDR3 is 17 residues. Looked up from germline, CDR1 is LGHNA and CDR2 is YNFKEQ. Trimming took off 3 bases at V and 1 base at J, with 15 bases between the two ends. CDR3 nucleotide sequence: TGTGCCAGCAGCCAGGGGGGTCTAGGGGTGAACACCGGGGAGCTGTTTTTT. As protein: CASSQGGLGVNTGELFF.

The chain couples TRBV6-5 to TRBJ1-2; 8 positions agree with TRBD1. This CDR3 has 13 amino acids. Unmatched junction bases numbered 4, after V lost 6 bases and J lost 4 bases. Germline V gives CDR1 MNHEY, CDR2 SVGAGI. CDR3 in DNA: TGTGCCAGCAGGTCGACAGGGGTCTATGGCTACACCTTC. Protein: CASRSTGVYGYTF.

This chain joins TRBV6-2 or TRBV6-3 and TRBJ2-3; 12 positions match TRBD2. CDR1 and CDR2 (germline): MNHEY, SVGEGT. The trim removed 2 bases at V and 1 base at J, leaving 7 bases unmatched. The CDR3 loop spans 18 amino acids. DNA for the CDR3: TGTGCCAGCAGTTACCCCGGGACTAGCGGGTGGGGCACAGATACGCAGTATTTT. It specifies CASSYPGTSGWGTDTQYF.

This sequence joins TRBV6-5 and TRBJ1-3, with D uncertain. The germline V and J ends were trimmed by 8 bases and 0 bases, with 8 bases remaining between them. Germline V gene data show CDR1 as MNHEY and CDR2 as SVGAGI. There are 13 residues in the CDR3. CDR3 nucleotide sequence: TGTGCCAGCCGACTGAGCTCTGGAAACACCATATATTTT. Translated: CASRLSSGNTIYF.

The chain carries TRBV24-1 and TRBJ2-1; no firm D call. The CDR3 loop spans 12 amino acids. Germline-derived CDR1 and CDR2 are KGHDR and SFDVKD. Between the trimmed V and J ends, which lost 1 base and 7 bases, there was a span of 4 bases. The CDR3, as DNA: TGTGCCACCAGTGATTTTGCGAATGAGCAGTTCTTC. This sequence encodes CATSDFANEQFF.

CDR3 sequence (DNA): TGCAGCGTTGAACCGCGGGAGGGCCATTACGAGCAGTACTTC. This sequence encodes CSVEPREGHYEQYF. This chain connects TRBV29-1 to TRBJ2-7; 9 nucleotides match TRBD2. CDR1 is SQVTM and CDR2 is ANQGSEA in the germline V gene. V dropped 2 bases and J dropped 4; count of bases not matched to a gene: 6. This CDR3 has 14 amino acids.

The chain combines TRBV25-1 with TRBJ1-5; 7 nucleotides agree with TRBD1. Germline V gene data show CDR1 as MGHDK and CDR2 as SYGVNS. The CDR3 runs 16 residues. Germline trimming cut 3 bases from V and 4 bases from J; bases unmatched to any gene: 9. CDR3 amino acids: CASSDNTGAGNQPQHF. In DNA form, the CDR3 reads TGTGCCAGCAGTGATAATACAGGGGCGGGAAATCAGCCCCAGCATTTT. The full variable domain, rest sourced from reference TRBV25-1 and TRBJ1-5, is EADIYQTPRYLVIGTGKKITLECSQTMGHDKMYWYQQDPGMELHLIHYSYGVNSTEKGDLSSESTVSRIRTEHFPLTLESARPSHTSQYLCASSDNTGAGNQPQHFGDGTRLSIL.

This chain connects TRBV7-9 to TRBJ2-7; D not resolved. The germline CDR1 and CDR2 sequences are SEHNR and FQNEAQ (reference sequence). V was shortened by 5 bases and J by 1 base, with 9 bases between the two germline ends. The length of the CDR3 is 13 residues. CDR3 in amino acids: CASSRGSSYEQYF. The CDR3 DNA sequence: TGTGCCAGCAGCCGAGGTAGTTCCTACGAGCAGTACTTC.

The CDR3 nucleotides read TGTGCCAGCCAAGGACAGGGGGTCACTGAAGCTTTCTTT. Translating it yields CASQGQGVTEAFF. The chain couples TRBV27 to TRBJ1-1, with 10 bases fitting TRBD1. The junction had 4 bases not matched to a gene; V was cut back by 8 bases and J by 4 bases. This CDR3 spans 13 amino acids. Germline V CDR1 and CDR2: MNHEY, SMNVEV (reference sequence).

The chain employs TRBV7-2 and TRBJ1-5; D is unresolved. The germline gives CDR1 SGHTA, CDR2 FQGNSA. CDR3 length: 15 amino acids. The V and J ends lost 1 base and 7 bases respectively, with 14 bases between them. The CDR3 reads CASSLVSAVLQPQHF. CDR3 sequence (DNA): TGTGCCAGCAGCTTAGTTTCTGCGGTCTTGCAGCCCCAGCATTTT.